A selection of T cell receptor beta chains follows, all from one sample in a study of control samples from healthy donors and cancer patients. Sequencing was performed with immunoSEQ multiplex PCR; in TCRdb, only in-frame clones are kept and a portion is missing. In the table there are about 57,000 clones, roughly 92% of which are singletons. Sequencing was done on a sample of blood. Every receptor here comes from a man aged 30-40 years in good health. Each CDR3 is given with its conserved first and last residue. The D gene is left open where the match is weak. Clone size is not always given. Where it is, it says once, few, many or a class for expanded clones.

TRBV4-1,-,TRBJ2-7,few,CATARGVGSYEQYF,TGCGCCACCGCCCGTGGGGTCGGCTCCTACGAGCAGTACTTC
TRBV7-3,-,TRBJ2-2,-,CASSLPGLGVSGELFF,TGTGCCAGCAGCTTACCGGGACTGGGGGTCTCCGGGGAGCTGTTTTTT
TRBV7-9,TRBD1,TRBJ2-3,-,CASSPEGARTDTQYF,TGTGCCAGCAGCCCAGAGGGGGCACGCACAGATACGCAGTATTTT
TRBV5-1,-,TRBJ2-7,-,CASSLEQSYEQYF,TGCGCCAGCAGCTTGGAACAGTCCTACGAGCAGTACTTC
TRBV6-1,TRBD2,TRBJ2-1,few,CASSAASGGVYNEQFF,TGTGCCAGCAGTGCTGCTAGCGGGGGGGTATACAATGAGCAGTTCTTC
TRBV10-1,TRBD1,TRBJ1-3,-,CASSESGQNSGNTIYF,TGCGCCAGCAGTGAGTCGGGACAGAACTCTGGAAACACCATATATTTT
TRBV18,-,TRBJ1-3,-,CASSGTDRNTIYF,TGTGCCAGCTCAGGGACGGATAGAAACACCATATATTTT
TRBV5-8,-,TRBJ2-5,-,CASSLRRDARSSQETQYF,TGTGCCAGCAGCTTACGGCGGGACGCGCGAAGTAGCCAAGAGACCCAGTACTTC
TRBV28,-,TRBJ1-2,-,CASSLQNYGYTF,TGTGCCAGCAGTTTACAGAACTATGGCTACACCTTC
TRBV2,-,TRBJ2-3,once,CASSEAPYLGTDTQYF,TGTGCCAGCAGTGAAGCGCCCTACCTGGGCACAGATACGCAGTATTTT
TRBV6-2/TRBV6-3,TRBD1,TRBJ2-7,-,CASSDRAYDEQYF,TGTGCCAGCAGCGACAGGGCTTACGACGAGCAGTACTTC
TRBV6-4,-,TRBJ2-7,few,CASSDGYEQYF,TGTGCCAGCAGTGACGGCTACGAGCAGTACTTC
TRBV7-2,TRBD1,TRBJ1-3,-,CASSDGQGTGNTIYF,TGTGCCAGCAGCGATGGACAGGGGACTGGAAACACCATATATTTT
TRBV9,TRBD2,TRBJ2-1,few,CASSATSGRANEQFF,TGTGCCAGCAGCGCGACTAGCGGGAGAGCCAATGAGCAGTTCTTC
TRBV18,-,TRBJ1-1,-,CASSPSRDTEAFF,TGTGCCAGCTCACCATCGAGGGACACTGAAGCTTTCTTT
TRBV10-2,TRBD2,TRBJ2-1,-,CASSEYSGSYNEQFF,TGCGCCAGCAGTGAGTATAGCGGGAGCTACAATGAGCAGTTCTTC
TRBV7-9,-,TRBJ1-2,few,CASSFTDPKNYGYTF,TGTGCCAGCAGCTTTACAGATCCTAAAAACTATGGCTACACCTTC
TRBV6-6,TRBD2,TRBJ2-1,-,CASSGRSYNEQFF,TGTGCCTCTAGCGGGAGATCCTACAATGAGCAGTTCTTC
TRBV19,-,TRBJ1-1,-,CASSIVGATEAFF,TGTGCCAGTAGTATAGTTGGGGCCACTGAAGCTTTCTTT
TRBV19,TRBD1,TRBJ1-6,-,CASSMAGGATSPLHF,TGTGCCAGTAGTATGGCAGGGGGCGCAACTTCACCCCTCCACTTT
TRBV12-3/TRBV12-4,-,TRBJ2-7,-,CASSLGFRREQYF,TGTGCCAGCAGTTTAGGTTTTAGGCGGGAGCAGTACTTC
TRBV30,-,TRBJ1-2,-,CAWGRTVVTYGYTF,TGTGCCTGGGGACGGACAGTTGTAACCTATGGCTACACCTTC
TRBV5-4,-,TRBJ1-1,-,CASSFRLVGLPNTEAFF,TGTGCCAGCAGCTTTCGTTTAGTCGGGCTACCGAACACTGAAGCTTTCTTT
TRBV27,TRBD1,TRBJ1-4,-,CASRWTGNRNEKLFF,TGTGCCAGCAGATGGACAGGGAACAGGAATGAAAAACTGTTTTTT
TRBV27,TRBD2,TRBJ2-3,few,CASSLRLAGAGDTQYF,TGTGCCAGCAGTTTACGACTAGCGGGGGCAGGAGATACGCAGTATTTT
TRBV19,TRBD1,TRBJ1-2,once,CASSIGTGASYGYTF,TGTGCCAGTAGTATCGGGACAGGCGCTAGCTATGGCTACACCTTC
TRBV7-8,TRBD1,TRBJ1-1,-,CASSYLNRGNTEAFF,TGTGCCAGCAGCTACCTAAACAGGGGGAACACTGAAGCTTTCTTT
TRBV19,TRBD2,TRBJ2-3,-,CASSIGRASGRDTQYF,TGTGCCAGTAGTATAGGAAGAGCTAGCGGGAGAGATACGCAGTATTTT
TRBV10-1,-,TRBJ1-1,once,CATGFPHKRGQSKAFF,TGCGCCACAGGATTTCCCCATAAGCGTGGACAGTCTAAAGCTTTCTTT
TRBV30,-,TRBJ1-2,-,CASGQNYGYTF,TGTGCCTCCGGACAGAACTATGGCTACACCTTC
TRBV6-1,-,TRBJ1-1,-,CASSEYNTEAFF,TGTGCCAGCAGTGAATATAACACTGAAGCTTTCTTT
TRBV18,-,TRBJ1-6,-,CASSPLTEANSPLHF,TGTGCCAGCTCACCGTTGACAGAAGCTAATTCACCCCTCCACTTT
TRBV5-4,TRBD2,TRBJ2-1,once,CASSLTSGNNEQFF,TGTGCCAGCAGCTTGACTAGCGGAAACAATGAGCAGTTCTTC
TRBV6-2/TRBV6-3,-,TRBJ1-1,-,CASSYSTVYKTEAFF,TGTGCCAGCAGTTACTCGACTGTTTACAAGACTGAAGCTTTCTTT
TRBV10-3,TRBD1,TRBJ1-4,-,CAISRTGTTNEKLFF,TGTGCCATCAGCAGGACAGGCACTACTAATGAAAAACTGTTTTTT
TRBV3-1/TRBV3-2,TRBD2,TRBJ2-5,once,CASSQSLVAGGPKETQYF,TGTGCCAGCAGCCAGTCATTGGTAGCGGGAGGACCCAAAGAGACCCAGTACTTC
TRBV24-1,-,TRBJ2-1,-,CATSDFGTTYNEQFF,TGTGCCACCAGTGACTTTGGGACGACCTACAATGAGCAGTTCTTC
TRBV2,TRBD2,TRBJ2-7,-,CASSVAGASYEQYF,TGTGCCAGCAGCGTAGCGGGGGCCTCCTACGAGCAGTACTTC
TRBV2,-,TRBJ1-1,-,CASSESPSMNTEAFF,TGTGCCAGCAGTGAATCCCCCAGTATGAACACTGAAGCTTTCTTT
TRBV6-1,TRBD2,TRBJ2-7,-,CASSEADTSAYEQYF,TGTGCCAGCAGTGAAGCGGATACTAGCGCTTACGAGCAGTACTTC
TRBV12-3/TRBV12-4,-,TRBJ1-5,-,CASSLEGQPQHF,TGTGCCAGCAGTTTAGAAGGGCAGCCCCAGCATTTT
TRBV10-1,TRBD1,TRBJ2-7,-,CASSEDLTGYEQYF,TGCGCCAGCAGTGAGGACTTGACAGGGTACGAGCAGTACTTC
TRBV18,TRBD1,TRBJ1-2,once,CASSPADRGDGYTF,TGTGCCAGCTCACCGGCAGACAGGGGAGACGGCTACACCTTC
TRBV5-1,-,TRBJ1-1,-,CASSLDGGETEAFF,TGCGCCAGCAGCTTGGACGGTGGAGAGACTGAAGCTTTCTTT